These 20 T cell receptor beta chains were all obtained from the same sample, sequenced in a study of cytomegalovirus exposure and HLA in healthy donors. 60 Vbeta and 13 Jbeta primers were used in PCR. The assay was immunoSEQ multiplex PCR, and TCRdb's table has in-frame clones only and misses some. The sample records 200,000 to 250,000 clones, around 73% being singletons. The material sequenced was PBMCs. These receptors were obtained from a woman aged 25 to 39 in good health and CMV-seronegative.

This clone showed up just a few times. V gene TRBV4-1 combines with J gene TRBJ2-7; 9 bases fit TRBD1. CDR1 and CDR2 (germline): MGHRA, YSYEKL. There are 13 residues in the CDR3. Trimming removed 8 bases from V and 7 bases from J; junction bases left unmatched: 9. CDR3 DNA: TGCGCCAGCGGGGGCTCCGGGACAGGGGAGCAGTACTTC. This sequence encodes CASGGSGTGEQYF.

The gene calls are TRBV2 and TRBJ1-2; D may be TRBD1 (6 bases). The V gene lost 7 bases and the J gene lost 4 bases, with 16 bases spanning the gap. The CDR3 totals 14 residues. CDR1 SNHLY and CDR2 FYNNEI come from the germline V gene. The CDR3 DNA reads as TGTGCCAGCACTTTAACAGGGCGGACCTATGGCTACACCTTC. Amino acid sequence: CASTLTGRTYGYTF.

The chain links TRBV2 to TRBJ2-3; TRBD2 aligns across 7 bases. Germline lookup yields CDR1 SNHLY and CDR2 FYNNEI. V trimming: 3 bases; J trimming: 6 bases; junction bases outside the gene matches: 9. The CDR3 runs 15 residues. CDR3 DNA sequence: TGTGCCAGCAGTGAGGCCCGGGAGGCCTTGGATACGCAGTATTTT. Translation gives CASSEAREALDTQYF.

The gene calls are TRBV6-1 and TRBJ1-6; D not certain. The CDR3 runs 15 residues. The ends were cut back, 2 bases at V and 4 bases at J, with 9 bases in the middle. Per germline, CDR1 MNHNS and CDR2 SASEGT. The DNA of the CDR3 is TGTGCCAGCAGTGAATCTTCCCGTTATAATTCACCCCTCCACTTT. Its protein is CASSESSRYNSPLHF.

The CDR3 reads CASGLFSGIRSYEQYF. For the CDR3, the DNA is TGTGCCAGCGGACTATTTTCAGGGATCCGCTCCTACGAGCAGTACTTC. V and J are TRBV28 and TRBJ2-7; maybe TRBD2 (6 bases). V was pared by 8 bases and J by 0 bases, with 20 bases between. Germline values: CDR1 MDHEN, CDR2 SYDVKM. This CDR3 spans 16 amino acids.

This clone was seen a handful of times. V is TRBV9 and J is TRBJ2-1; 10 bases match TRBD2. J was trimmed by 10 bases and V by 4 bases; bases with no gene match: 11. The CDR3 totals 15 residues. The germline CDR1 and CDR2 sequences are SGDLS and YYNGEE. The CDR3 bases are TGTGCCAGCAGCCTCAGCGGGGGGGCCACCAGGGAGCAGTTCTTC. Its translation is CASSLSGGATREQFF.

This chain uses TRBV19 with TRBJ2-3; D is undetermined. Trimming removed 7 bases at V and 2 bases at J, with 10 bases between. Germline V gene lookup returns CDR1 LNHDA and CDR2 SQIVND (reference sequence). The CDR3 runs to 13 residues. The CDR3 nucleotides are TGTGCCAGTAACGATCGGTTCACAGATACGCAGTATTTT. Amino acid sequence: CASNDRFTDTQYF.

This chain joins TRBV10-3 and TRBJ1-1; 9 bases line up with TRBD1. The V segment lost 6 bases and the J segment 5 bases; nucleotides outside the gene matches: 16. This CDR3 is 17 amino acids long. Germline CDR1 ENHRY, CDR2 SYGVKD. The CDR3 loop is CAIRGTHRGRGATEAFF. For the CDR3, the DNA is TGTGCCATCAGGGGGACCCACAGGGGGCGCGGAGCAACTGAAGCTTTCTTT.

Note on this clone: Relative to the germline gene, one junction end is altered; a read error may explain this. The rearrangement uses TRBV5-6 and TRBJ1-2, with 9 bases matching TRBD1. The CDR3 has 14 residues. Germline loops: CDR1 SGHDT, CDR2 YYEEEE. The CDR3 region is CASSQPGQGGGCTF. CDR3 DNA: TGTGCCAGCAGCCAACCGGGACAGGGCGGGGGCTGCACCTTC.

This sequence joins TRBV12-2 and TRBJ2-5; no check of the table's D call, TRBD2, against the DNA was made. The DNA matches TRBJ2-7 better at its end, which makes the J call doubtful. TRBV12-2 is a known pseudogene. This CDR3 contains 17 residues. CDR3 bases: TGTGCAAGTCGCATACTTTCCTCGGAGAAGCTGCCTTACGAGCAGTACTTC. Its protein product is CASRILSSEKLPYEQYF.

Comment on this clone: Other DNA sequences of this sample code for an identical CDR3. The J gene is TRBJ1-4, the V gene TRBV5-1; maybe TRBD1 (5 bases). The CDR3 has 14 amino acids. With 4 bases removed from V and 7 bases from J, the gap between germline ends came to 14 bases. Germline values: CDR1 SGHRS, CDR2 YFSETQ. CDR3 region: CASSGRGGGEKLFF. CDR3 DNA: TGCGCCAGCAGCGGACGGGGGGGAGGTGAAAAACTGTTTTTT.

The gene calls are TRBV19 and TRBJ2-4; 7 bases map to TRBD2. There are 14 residues in the CDR3. Losses at the gene ends were 3 bases for V and 6 bases for J; bases not matched to a gene: 5. Germline loops: CDR1 LNHDA, CDR2 SQIVND (reference sequence). As DNA, the CDR3 is TGTGCCAGTAGTATGGTAGGGAGGGGAAACATTCAGTACTTC. Translating gives CASSMVGRGNIQYF.

This clone appeared a few times. This rearrangement joins TRBV7-9 to TRBJ1-1; TRBD1 matches 7 bases. CDR1 and CDR2 from the germline V gene are SEHNR and FQNEAQ (reference sequence). The length of the CDR3 is 12 residues. J gave up 11 bases and V 4 bases, and 7 bases lay outside the gene matches. This CDR3 reads CASSSLTGAAFF. CDR3 DNA sequence: TGTGCCAGCAGCTCTTTAACAGGGGCCGCTTTCTTT. Full variable domain (rest looked up from reference TRBV7-9 and TRBJ1-1): DTGVSQNPRHKITKRGQNVTFRCDPISEHNRLYWYRQTLGQGPEFLTYFQNEAQLEKSRLLSDRFSAERPKGSFSTLEIQRTEQGDSAMYLCASSSLTGAAFFGQGTRLTVV.

In this sample, this clone turned up a few times. V usage is TRBV30 and J usage is TRBJ1-1; D is unclear. The V end was cut by 3 bases, the J end by 10 bases, with 12 bases between. CDR1 is GTSNPN, CDR2 SVGIG, per germline (reference sequence). The CDR3 contains 11 residues. CDR3 amino acids: CAWSNNGGAFF. The CDR3 nucleotides read TGTGCCTGGAGCAATAATGGCGGAGCTTTCTTT.

This clone was seen more than once but under ten times. The J gene is TRBJ1-3, the V gene TRBV5-4; no firm D call. The CDR3 is 15 residues long. The V gene's germline CDR1 is SGHNT and CDR2 YYREEE (reference sequence). Trimming removed 1 base at V and 3 bases at J, with 11 bases between. The CDR3 protein is CASSLRPGDGNTIYF. The CDR3 nucleotides are TGTGCCAGCAGCTTGCGGCCGGGAGATGGAAACACCATATATTTT.

The chain carries TRBV4-1 and TRBJ1-5; D is undetermined. The germline gives CDR1 MGHRA, CDR2 YSYEKL. The CDR3 runs 13 residues. Trimming cost V 1 base and J 5 bases, with 6 bases left between them. The CDR3: CASSQGGDQPQHF. As DNA, the CDR3 is TGCGCCAGCAGCCAAGGAGGTGATCAGCCCCAGCATTTT.

The chain links TRBV27 to TRBJ1-2; 9 nucleotides agree with TRBD1. Germline CDR1 and CDR2: MNHEY and SMNVEV (reference sequence). Trimming cost V 5 bases and J 8 bases; bases outside gene matches: 6. The CDR3 sequence is 13 residues long. The DNA of the CDR3 is TGTGCCAGCAGTAGGACAGGGGTAGGGGGCTACACCTTC. This translates into CASSRTGVGGYTF.

The genes are TRBV19 and TRBJ2-1; maybe TRBD2 (5 bases). CDR1 and CDR2 from the germline V gene are LNHDA and SQIVND (reference sequence). This CDR3 is 12 amino acids long. The V and J ends lost 6 bases and 4 bases respectively, with 7 bases between them. This CDR3 reads CASSTGYNEQFF. In DNA form, the CDR3 reads TGTGCCAGTAGCACGGGATACAATGAGCAGTTCTTC. The full variable domain, with the rest looked up from reference TRBV19 and TRBJ2-1, is DGGITQSPKYLFRKEGQNVTLSCEQNLNHDAMYWYRQDPGQGLRLIYYSQIVNDFQKGDIAEGYSVSREKKESFPLTVTSAQKNPTAFYLCASSTGYNEQFFGPGTRLTVL.

This clone was picked up one time. J is TRBJ2-1 and V is TRBV13; 11 positions agree with TRBD2. Looked up from germline, CDR1 is PRHDT and CDR2 is FYEKMQ (reference sequence). V shed 1 base and J 6 bases; nucleotides not matched to a gene: 2. The CDR3 covers 15 residues. Here the CDR3 reads CASSLVAGGFNEQFF. The CDR3 DNA follows: TGTGCCAGCAGCTTAGTAGCGGGGGGGTTCAATGAGCAGTTCTTC.

The V gene is TRBV30, the J gene TRBJ2-6; 8 bases map to TRBD1. In germline, CDR1 is GTSNPN, CDR2 SVGIG (reference sequence). The CDR3 contains 16 residues. V dropped 3 bases and J dropped 0; count of bases not matched to a gene: 4. The CDR3 nucleotides are TGTGCCTGGAGCAATACAGGGGGCTCTGGGGCCAACGTCCTGACTTTC. It codes for CAWSNTGGSGANVLTF.